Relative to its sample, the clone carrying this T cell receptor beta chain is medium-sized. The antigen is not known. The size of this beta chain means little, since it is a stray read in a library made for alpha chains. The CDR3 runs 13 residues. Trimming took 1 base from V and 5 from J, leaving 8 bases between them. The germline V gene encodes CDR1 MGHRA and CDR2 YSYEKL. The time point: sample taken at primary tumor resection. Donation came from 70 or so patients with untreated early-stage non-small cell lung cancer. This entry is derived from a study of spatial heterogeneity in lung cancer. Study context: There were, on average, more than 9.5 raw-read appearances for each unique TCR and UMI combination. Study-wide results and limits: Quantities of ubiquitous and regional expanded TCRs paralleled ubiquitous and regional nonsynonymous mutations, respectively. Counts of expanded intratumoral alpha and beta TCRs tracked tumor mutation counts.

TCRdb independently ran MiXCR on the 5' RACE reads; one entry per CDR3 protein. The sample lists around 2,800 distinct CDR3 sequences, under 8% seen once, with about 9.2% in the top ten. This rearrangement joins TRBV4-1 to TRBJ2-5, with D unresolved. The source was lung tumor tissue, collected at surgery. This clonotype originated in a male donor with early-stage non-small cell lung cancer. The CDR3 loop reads CASSQVVMETQYF. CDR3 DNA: TGCGCCAGCAGCCAAGTAGTGATGGAGACCCAGTACTTC.